These T cell receptor beta chains were read from a single sample in a study of cytomegalovirus exposure and HLA in healthy donors. Clones were sequenced by immunoSEQ multiplex PCR, and TCRdb holds only the in-frame ones, with some missing. This sample's table has roughly 50,000 clones. The specimen was PBMCs. These receptor sequences come from a woman in her 40s in good health and CMV-seronegative. Both conserved end residues are part of each CDR3. D genes are given only for firm matches. Clone size is stated in some rows and not others, as once, few, many or a class when expanded.

clone size: NA
V gene: TRBV5-6
D gene: TRBD2
J gene: TRBJ2-5
CDR3 DNA: TGTGCCAGCAGCCTAGCGGGAGGAACAGAGACCCAGTACTTC
CDR3 protein: CASSLAGGTETQYF

clone size: NA
V gene: TRBV4-2
D gene: NA
J gene: TRBJ2-2
CDR3 DNA: TGTGCCAGCAGCCAAGTCCCTGGGAGGGGGATAGACGGGGAGCTGTTTTTT
CDR3 protein: CASSQVPGRGIDGELFF

clone size: NA
V gene: TRBV19
D gene: TRBD2
J gene: TRBJ2-7
CDR3 DNA: TGTGCCAGTAGTATTTTAGCGGGATTTGGTTACGAGCAGTACTTC
CDR3 protein: CASSILAGFGYEQYF

clone size: medium-sized
V gene: TRBV2
D gene: TRBD2
J gene: TRBJ2-3
CDR3 DNA: TGTGCCAGATGGGATCGGCTAGCGGGAGACGATACGCAGTATTTT
CDR3 protein: CARWDRLAGDDTQYF

clone size: NA
V gene: TRBV7-9
D gene: NA
J gene: TRBJ2-7
CDR3 DNA: TGTGCCAGCAGCTTAGTCCCAGGGGTCTACGAGCAGTACTTC
CDR3 protein: CASSLVPGVYEQYF

clone size: NA
V gene: TRBV19
D gene: TRBD1
J gene: TRBJ1-2
CDR3 DNA: TGTGCCAGTAGTATGACAGGGACCCTAGCTAACTATGGCTACACCTTC
CDR3 protein: CASSMTGTLANYGYTF

clone size: NA
V gene: TRBV19
D gene: TRBD1
J gene: TRBJ2-2
CDR3 DNA: TGTGCCAGTAGTATATCGACAGGGGGCAATACCGGGGAGCTGTTTTTT
CDR3 protein: CASSISTGGNTGELFF

clone size: NA
V gene: TRBV7-7
D gene: TRBD1
J gene: TRBJ1-3
CDR3 DNA: TGTGCCAGCAGCCTCTCGGACAGGGGGGGAAACACCATATATTTT
CDR3 protein: CASSLSDRGGNTIYF

clone size: NA
V gene: TRBV6-1
D gene: TRBD2
J gene: TRBJ2-7
CDR3 DNA: TGTGCCAGCAGTGTAAACCCCCTAGCGGGGAACGAGCAGTACTTC
CDR3 protein: CASSVNPLAGNEQYF

clone size: NA
V gene: TRBV28
D gene: NA
J gene: TRBJ1-1
CDR3 DNA: TGTGCCAGCAGTCTCAGGGTTGGAACTGAAGCTTTCTTT
CDR3 protein: CASSLRVGTEAFF

clone size: NA
V gene: TRBV5-8
D gene: TRBD1
J gene: TRBJ1-5
CDR3 DNA: TGTGCCAGCAGCCAAGCGTGGACAGGGGCGGGGGATCAGCCCCAGCATTTT
CDR3 protein: CASSQAWTGAGDQPQHF

clone size: NA
V gene: TRBV7-2
D gene: TRBD2
J gene: TRBJ2-3
CDR3 DNA: TGTGCCAGCAGCTTACTAGCGGGAGGAGCCACAGATACGCAGTATTTT
CDR3 protein: CASSLLAGGATDTQYF

clone size: NA
V gene: TRBV29-1
D gene: TRBD1
J gene: TRBJ2-1
CDR3 DNA: TGCAGCGCCCTGCCTCGGGACAGGGGAAGTGAGCAGTTCTTC
CDR3 protein: CSALPRDRGSEQFF

clone size: NA
V gene: TRBV6-5
D gene: NA
J gene: TRBJ1-1
CDR3 DNA: TGTGCCAGCAGACAGAGTCCCATGAACACTGAAGCTTTCTTT
CDR3 protein: CASRQSPMNTEAFF

clone size: NA
V gene: TRBV7-2
D gene: TRBD2
J gene: TRBJ2-1
CDR3 DNA: TGTGCCAGCAGCCCTCCGGGACTAGCGGGAGTAGGTGAGCAGTTCTTC
CDR3 protein: CASSPPGLAGVGEQFF

clone size: NA
V gene: TRBV5-8
D gene: TRBD2
J gene: TRBJ2-2
CDR3 DNA: TGTGCCAGCAGCTTCCAGCTAGCGGGGAACACCGGGGAGCTGTTTTTT
CDR3 protein: CASSFQLAGNTGELFF

clone size: NA
V gene: TRBV7-2
D gene: TRBD2
J gene: TRBJ2-1
CDR3 DNA: TGTGCCAGCAGCTCTACGGGAGGCTCCTACAATGAGCAGTTCTTC
CDR3 protein: CASSSTGGSYNEQFF

clone size: NA
V gene: TRBV5-4
D gene: NA
J gene: TRBJ2-7
CDR3 DNA: TGTGCCAGCAGCTTCGCGGGCCCCGCCTACGAGCAGTACTTC
CDR3 protein: CASSFAGPAYEQYF

clone size: NA
V gene: TRBV5-1
D gene: TRBD1
J gene: TRBJ1-1
CDR3 DNA: TGCGCCAGCAGCGGCGGACAGGGGATTGAAGCTTTCTTT
CDR3 protein: CASSGGQGIEAFF

clone size: NA
V gene: TRBV30
D gene: NA
J gene: TRBJ1-2
CDR3 DNA: TGTGCCTGGAGGGCGGAGGCCCTTGCTAACTATGGCTACACCTTC
CDR3 protein: CAWRAEALANYGYTF

clone size: NA
V gene: TRBV30
D gene: TRBD1
J gene: TRBJ1-4
CDR3 DNA: TGTGCCTGGAGTGTGGGACAGGGTATTAATGAAAAACTGTTTTTT
CDR3 protein: CAWSVGQGINEKLFF

clone size: NA
V gene: TRBV6-6
D gene: TRBD1
J gene: TRBJ2-7
CDR3 DNA: TGTGCCAGCACCACAACCGGGACAGGGGTTAACTACGAGCAGTACTTC
CDR3 protein: CASTTTGTGVNYEQYF

clone size: NA
V gene: TRBV6-6
D gene: NA
J gene: TRBJ2-5
CDR3 DNA: TGTGCCAGCAGCCTACCCCCTGCAGAGACCCAGTACTTC
CDR3 protein: CASSLPPAETQYF

clone size: NA
V gene: TRBV19
D gene: NA
J gene: TRBJ2-7
CDR3 DNA: TGTGCCAGTAGTCCCAGAGGGGCAGGGGAGAAAGACTACGAGCAGTACTTC
CDR3 protein: CASSPRGAGEKDYEQYF

clone size: NA
V gene: TRBV28
D gene: TRBD2
J gene: TRBJ2-7
CDR3 DNA: TGTGCCGCGGGACTAGCCTACGAGCAGTACTTC
CDR3 protein: CAAGLAYEQYF

clone size: NA
V gene: TRBV7-3
D gene: TRBD2
J gene: TRBJ2-4
CDR3 DNA: TGTGCCAGCAGCTTAACTGGCGGGAGAGCCAAAAACATTCAGTACTTC
CDR3 protein: CASSLTGGRAKNIQYF

clone size: NA
V gene: TRBV2
D gene: NA
J gene: TRBJ2-6
CDR3 DNA: TGTGCCAGTCGGCCGGAGAGCTCTGGGGCCAACGTCCTGACTTTC
CDR3 protein: CASRPESSGANVLTF

clone size: NA
V gene: TRBV28
D gene: TRBD1
J gene: TRBJ1-1
CDR3 DNA: TGTGCCAGCCGGCTCCCCCGGGACAGGGGGCGCGAAGCTTTCTTT
CDR3 protein: CASRLPRDRGREAFF

clone size: NA
V gene: TRBV7-9
D gene: NA
J gene: TRBJ2-2
CDR3 DNA: TGTGCCAGCAGCCCGCGGACAGGGAGGGCCCTCGGGGAGCTGTTTTTT
CDR3 protein: CASSPRTGRALGELFF